The present T cell receptor (beta chain) was sequenced within a study of neurological immune-mediated disorders. There are many counts of this clonotype. The junction departs from germline at one end; a sequencing error may be responsible. As for the cDNA, it was generated by 5'RACE with 10-nucleotide random UMIs. TCRdb independently ran MiXCR on the 5' RACE reads; one entry per CDR3 protein. The data show roughly 17,000 distinct CDR3 sequences, 2.6% seen once. CDR3 length: 14 amino acids. Germline values: CDR1 MNHEY, CDR2 SMNVEV (reference sequence). Sequenced input: PBMCs. The chain recombines TRBV27 with TRBJ1-5, with a tentative D call TRBD1 (6 bases). The source of this sequence is a woman under 30 with multiple sclerosis. The CDR3 DNA is TGTGCCAGCAGTTTATCGACAGGCTTTGAGCCCCAGAATTTT. This translates into CASSLSTGFEPQNF.